This TCR beta chain stems from a study of blood T cell repertoires in COVID-19. The germline V and J ends were trimmed by 0 bases and 7 bases, with 7 bases remaining between them. Per germline, CDR1 SGHRS and CDR2 YFSETQ. The CDR3 is 12 amino acids. In the authors' workflow: Amplification with reference gene primers provided the estimates of nucleated cell counts. Profiling relied on immunoSEQ multiplex PCR, and the TCRdb table lists in-frame clones only, not all of them. V and J calls and clone size come straight from that table; D and trimming were deduced from the DNA. The table has approximately 300,000 clones, just under 90% seen once. Symptom resolution, clearance, or two negative PCRs marked the recovered donors of Cohort 3.

Input material: PBMCs or T cells enriched from blood (not recorded which). The clonotype originates from a woman younger than 45 who had recovered from COVID-19. This chain joins TRBV5-1 and TRBJ2-5, with D perhaps matching TRBD2 (6 bases). In DNA form, the CDR3 reads TGCGCCAGCAGCTTGGAGGAGGGGACCCAGTACTTC. Residues: CASSLEEGTQYF.